This T cell receptor (beta chain) derives from a study of T cell clonotyping in hematopoietic cell transplantation. Points from the study as a whole: At the given depth, recipient repertoires were over 95% de novo clonotypes. Broader posttransplant TCR repertoire diversity was predicted by graft donor and pretransplant recipient Inverse Simpson Index values.

Germline V CDR1 and CDR2: LNHDA, SQIVND (reference sequence). The V gene lost 5 bases and the J gene lost 8 bases, with 18 bases spanning the gap. This CDR3 contains 14 residues. Comments on this clone: Its specificity is unknown.

Method: immunoSEQ multiplex PCR; TCRdb's copy keeps in-frame clones and lacks some. This repertoire shows some 6,000 clones, approximately 91% found once; its top ten account for about two fifths. The sequence derives from a female patient in her fifties who had an allogeneic stem cell transplant from a related donor, so the T cells may come from the graft donor. Some clones in this sample may be carry-over from other donors' samples. This material consisted of peripheral blood mononuclear cells, taken 100 days after allogeneic stem cell transplant. The chain carries TRBV19 and TRBJ1-2, with unresolved D. The CDR3 reads CASSVVGKTMGYTF. CDR3 in DNA: TGTGCCAGTAGTGTTGTCGGGAAGACTATGGGCTACACCTTC.